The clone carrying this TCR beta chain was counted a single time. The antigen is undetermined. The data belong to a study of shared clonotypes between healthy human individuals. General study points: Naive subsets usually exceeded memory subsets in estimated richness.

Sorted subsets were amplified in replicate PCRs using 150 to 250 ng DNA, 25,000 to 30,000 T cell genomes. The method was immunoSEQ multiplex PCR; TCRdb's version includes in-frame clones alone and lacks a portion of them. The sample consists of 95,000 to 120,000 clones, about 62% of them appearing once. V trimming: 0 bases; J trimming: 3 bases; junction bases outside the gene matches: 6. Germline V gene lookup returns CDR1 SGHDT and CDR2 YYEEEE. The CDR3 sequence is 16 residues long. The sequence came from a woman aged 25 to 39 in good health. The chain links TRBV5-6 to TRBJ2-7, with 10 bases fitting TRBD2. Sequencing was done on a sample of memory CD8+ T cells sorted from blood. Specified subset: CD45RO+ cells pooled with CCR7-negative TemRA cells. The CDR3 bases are TGTGCCAGCAGCTTGGGGCGAGGACTAGCGGTCTACGAGCAGTACTTC. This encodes CASSLGRGLAVYEQYF.